This TCR beta chain is drawn from a study of Ad26.COV2.S vaccination and SARS-CoV-2 variants (dated by TCRdb to about 2021). Looking at the study overall: Vaccine-arm donors were drawn from COV1001, a multicentre, randomized, double-blind, placebo-controlled phase I-IIa trial of Ad26.COV2.S in healthy adults. Dosing of Ad26.COV2.S was intramuscular, at either 5x10^10 or 1x10^11 viral particles, delivered as one shot or as two shots spaced 56 days apart. Trial participants were randomized into five groups of five: low-dose or high-dose Ad26.COV2.S given once or twice, or placebo on both occasions. The specificity and breadth of SARS-CoV-2-reactive T cell receptors after Ad26.COV2.S vaccination were assessed by TCRbeta repertoire sequencing. Blinding of investigators to trial group allocation was maintained during experiments and outcome assessment. A total of 32 samples were included in the TCR-sequenced set, comprising 19 Ad26.COV2.S vaccine recipients, 5 placebo recipients and 8 SARS-CoV-2 convalescent individuals. The paper's findings and limits, for the study overall: Higher spike-specific TCR breadth was observed in Ad26.COV2.S recipients than in placebo recipients (P = 0.0014). The study lacked the statistical power to compare responses across vaccine doses or regimens. Non-spike TCR breadth was comparable between vaccine and placebo recipients, consistent with the vaccine containing only spike. After vaccination, substantial breadth of spike-specific CD8+ and CD4+ T cell responses was reported. According to the authors, total T cell responses may have been underestimated by the TCR breadth and depth analyses.

This clone has a single count. The target of this receptor is not known. Base qualities are not provided; no much larger clone lies one nucleotide away. This sample's treatment or condition label indicates: roughly 20 received Ad26.COV2.S at low or high dose, single or two shots; 5 received placebo; per-sample allocation not given. Repertoires of vaccine and placebo recipients were sequenced from samples taken on day 63 after the first injection. Between 29 July and 7 August 2020, Cohort 1b enrolled around 24 adults aged 18-55 years at one site in Boston, USA. As a vaccine, Ad26.COV2.S was a replication-incompetent adenovirus type 26 vector that expressed a prefusion-stabilized SARS-CoV-2 spike protein derived from the original Wuhan strain. The immunoSEQ Assay was the method used to sequence TCRbeta CDR3 regions. After extraction, genomic DNA underwent amplification by bias-controlled multiplex PCR, followed by high-throughput sequencing. The paper's data handling went like this. Collapsing and filtering of sequences were performed to quantify the absolute abundance of each unique TCRbeta CDR3 region. T cell fraction was estimated by normalizing TCRbeta template counts to usable DNA, with usable DNA measured through amplification of reference genes found in all nucleated cells. Repertoire TCRs were annotated as SARS-CoV-2-specific when V gene, CDR3 amino acid sequence and J gene were exactly matched to a known reactive TCR set. The reference SARS-CoV-2 TCR set was derived from MIRA and filtered for enrichment in COVID-19-positive ImmuneCODE repertoires, a step that removed public or cross-reactive TCRs. Using the MIRA antigens, annotated TCRs were further analysed by specific ORF or by position within an ORF. Breadth was defined as annotated unique rearrangements over total unique productive rearrangements; depth was the summed frequency of those rearrangements. Two-sided Wilcoxon rank-sum tests were applied when comparing TCR breadth between groups. The immuneACCESS repertoire file appears here via TCRdb, limited to in-frame rearrangements. These files lack a portion of the clones; in checked studies, under half of the deficit traces to unresolved V genes, and the cause of the others is not known. That table supplies the V and J calls and clone size; D and trimming were determined from the DNA. The sample table holds about 240,000 clones, of which 88% were seen once. The leading ten clones occupy around 11% of the sample.

The CDR1 and CDR2 encoded by the germline V gene are MGHRA and YSYEKL. Cut back by 2 bases and 7 bases, the V and J ends lie 20 bases apart. The CDR3 spans 17 residues, from the cysteine through the phenylalanine. The entry retains the CDR3 DNA only, 51 bases that are in frame from base 1. The sample here was peripheral blood, taken in a trial of Ad26.COV2.S vaccine versus placebo. The receptor's source is a person aged 18-65 years who received the Ad26.COV2.S COVID-19 vaccine or a placebo. The sequence links TRBV4-1 to TRBJ1-4, with TRBD1 tentatively as D gene (5 bases match). The CDR3 region: CASSQRAFGGKGEKLFF. The nucleotide sequence reads as follows: TGCGCCAGCAGCCAACGGGCGTTCGGGGGAAAGGGTGAAAAACTGTTTTTT.